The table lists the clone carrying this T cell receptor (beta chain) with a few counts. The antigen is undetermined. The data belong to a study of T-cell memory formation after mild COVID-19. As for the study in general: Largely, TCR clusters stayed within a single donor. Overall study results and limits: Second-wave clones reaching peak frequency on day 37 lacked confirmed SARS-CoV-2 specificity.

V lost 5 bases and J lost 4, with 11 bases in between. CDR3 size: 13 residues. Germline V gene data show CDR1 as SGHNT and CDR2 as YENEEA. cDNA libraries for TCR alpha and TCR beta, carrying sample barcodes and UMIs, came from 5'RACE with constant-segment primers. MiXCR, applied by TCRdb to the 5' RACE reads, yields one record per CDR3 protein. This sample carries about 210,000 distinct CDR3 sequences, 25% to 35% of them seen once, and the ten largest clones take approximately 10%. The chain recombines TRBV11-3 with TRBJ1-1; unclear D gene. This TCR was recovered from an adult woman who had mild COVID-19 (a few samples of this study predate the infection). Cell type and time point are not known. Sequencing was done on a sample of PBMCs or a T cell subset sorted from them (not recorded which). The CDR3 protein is CASSRPTSTEAFF. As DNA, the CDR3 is TGTGCCAGCAGCAGACCGACGAGCACTGAAGCTTTCTTT.